A single sample is the source of the 11 T cell receptor beta chains below, sequenced in a study of neurological immune-mediated disorders. Each CDR3 protein gets one entry after TCRdb re-called the 5' RACE reads with MiXCR. The repertoire holds 72,000 or so distinct CDR3 sequences, with approximately 17% as singletons. Sequencing input: PBMCs. The origin of the receptors is a woman aged 40-49 years in good health.

This clonotype was picked up many times. The J gene is TRBJ2-5, the V gene TRBV12-3 or TRBV12-4; D is unclear. The CDR3 is 13 amino acids. The V and J ends lost 3 bases and 5 bases respectively, with 10 bases between them. The CDR3 DNA sequence: TGTGCCAGCAGTTTGGGTCTGCCGGAGACCCAGTACTTC. Its protein product is CASSLGLPETQYF.

Only a few counts were recorded for this clonotype. The genes are TRBV6-6 and TRBJ2-7; D is perhaps TRBD1 or TRBD2 (5 bases each). The V end was cut by 0 bases, the J end by 4 bases, with 16 bases between. This CDR3 has 16 residues. The germline CDR1 and CDR2 sequences are MNHNY and SVGAGI (reference sequence). CDR3: CASSYSRDPLYYEQYF. The CDR3 nucleotides read TGTGCCAGCAGTTACTCTAGGGACCCCCTTTATTACGAGCAGTACTTC.

This clonotype showed up just a few times. Since a much larger clone is just one base distant, this may be a read error. V is TRBV5-1 and J is TRBJ2-1; TRBD2 is a possible D gene (6 bases). This CDR3 region has 14 residues. CDR1 and CDR2 (germline): SGHRS, YFSETQ. In DNA form, the CDR3 reads TGCACCAGCAGCGGCGGGGTACAACGCAATGAGCAGTTCTTC. It encodes CTSSGGVQRNEQFF. Looking up the rest from reference TRBV5-1 and TRBJ2-1 gives the full variable domain: KAGVTQTPRYLIKTRGQQVTLSCSPISGHRSVSWYQQTPGQGLQFLFEYFSETQRNKGNFPGRFSGRQFSNSRSEMNVSTLELGDSALYLCTSSGGVQRNEQFFGPGTRLTVL.

This clonotype has at least ten counts. This chain links TRBV5-1 with TRBJ1-2; D not certain. Germline CDR1 and CDR2: SGHRS and YFSETQ. V lost 0 bases and J 6 bases, leaving 15 bases between the germline ends. The CDR3 contains 15 residues. The CDR3 DNA is TGCGCCAGCAGCTTGGCAACGGGCAGTTGGAATGGCTACACCTTC. Protein product: CASSLATGSWNGYTF. The full variable domain, with the rest looked up from reference TRBV5-1 and TRBJ1-2, is KAGVTQTPRYLIKTRGQQVTLSCSPISGHRSVSWYQQTPGQGLQFLFEYFSETQRNKGNFPGRFSGRQFSNSRSEMNVSTLELGDSALYLCASSLATGSWNGYTFGSGTRLTVV.

This clonotype has a count of ten or more. The genes are TRBV6-2 or TRBV6-3 and TRBJ1-1; 7 nucleotides align to TRBD1. Germline CDR1 is MNHEY and CDR2 is SVGEGT. Germline trimming cut 6 bases from V and 1 base from J; bases unmatched to any gene: 8. The CDR3 covers 15 residues. CDR3 loop: CASSQEGQRNTEAFF. The DNA of the CDR3 is TGTGCCAGCAGCCAGGAGGGACAGAGGAACACTGAAGCTTTCTTT.

This clonotype came up many times. The chain links TRBV6-2 or TRBV6-3 to TRBJ1-1, with a possible D match to TRBD1 (5 bases). V was trimmed by 1 base and J by 3 bases, leaving 6 bases between them. CDR1 and CDR2 from the germline V gene are MNHEY and SVGEGT. This CDR3 contains 13 residues. The CDR3 sequence: CASSYLGDTEAFF. CDR3 DNA sequence: TGTGCCAGCAGTTACTTAGGGGACACTGAAGCTTTCTTT.

This clonotype has at least ten counts. J is TRBJ2-1 and V is TRBV5-6; no reliable D call. Germline CDR1 is SGHDT and CDR2 is YYEEEE. The CDR3 consists of 15 residues. Trimming removed 2 bases at V and 0 bases at J, with 9 bases between. The CDR3 here is CASSFGPSSYNEQFF. The DNA for the CDR3 is TGTGCCAGCAGCTTCGGCCCGAGCTCCTACAATGAGCAGTTCTTC.

Only a few counts were recorded for this clonotype. The rearrangement joins TRBV27 to TRBJ1-6, with a weak D call TRBD1 (6 bases). Germline values: CDR1 MNHEY, CDR2 SMNVEV (reference sequence). The length of the CDR3 is 13 residues. The V end lost 7 bases, the J end lost 9 bases, and 13 bases lay between the germline ends. Written as DNA, the CDR3 is TGTGCCAGCACCTTCGACAGGCTTTCACCCCTCCACTTT. This gives the protein CASTFDRLSPLHF.

On this clonotype: An end of the junction does not agree with germline; a read error may underlie this. This chain uses TRBV5-1 with TRBJ2-1, with 12 bases that match TRBD2. There are 17 residues in the CDR3. Germline V gene lookup returns CDR1 SGHRS and CDR2 YFSETQ. CDR3 residues: CASTSLAGGSWVSEQLF. As DNA, the CDR3 is TGCGCCAGCACCTCACTAGCGGGGGGCTCTTGGGTAAGTGAGCAGCTCTTC.

Remarks on this clonotype: This likely comes from a read error, as the CDR3 has no conserved phenylalanine or tryptophan at its end. The chain combines TRBV5-1 with TRBJ2-3, with D possibly matching TRBD2 (7 bases). V was shortened by 3 bases and J by 0 bases, with 26 bases between the two germline ends. The CDR3 totals 20 residues. Germline CDR1 and CDR2: SGHRS and YFSETQ. Written as DNA, the CDR3 is TGCGCCAGCAGCTCGGGTCGGGGGGCGGGGGACTTCTTTAGCACAGATACGCAGTATTTG. As protein: CASSSGRGAGDFFSTDTQYL.

This clonotype was found a few times. V usage is TRBV7-6 and J usage is TRBJ2-1; D is ambiguous. CDR1 SGHVS and CDR2 FNYEAQ come from the germline V gene. The CDR3 totals 13 residues. Trimming took off 5 bases at V and 4 bases at J, with 9 bases between the two ends. CDR3 DNA sequence: TGTGCCAGCAGCACCCAGTCGTACAATGAGCAGTTCTTC. It translates to CASSTQSYNEQFF.